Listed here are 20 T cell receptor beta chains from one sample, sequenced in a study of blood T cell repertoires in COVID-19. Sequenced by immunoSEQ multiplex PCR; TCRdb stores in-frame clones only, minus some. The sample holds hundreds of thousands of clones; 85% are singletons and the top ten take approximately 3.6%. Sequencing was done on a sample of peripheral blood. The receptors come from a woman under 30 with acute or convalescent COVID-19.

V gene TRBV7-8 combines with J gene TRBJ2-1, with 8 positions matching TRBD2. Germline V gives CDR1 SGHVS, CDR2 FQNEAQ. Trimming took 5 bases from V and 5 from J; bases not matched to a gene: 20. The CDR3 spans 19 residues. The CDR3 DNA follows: TGTGCCAGCAGCCGAAGGGACGGGGGGGGACTCCTAGATGACAATGAGCAGTTCTTC. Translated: CASSRRDGGGLLDDNEQFF. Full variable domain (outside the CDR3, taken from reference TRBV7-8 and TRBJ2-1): GAGVSQSPRYKVAKRGQDVALRCDPISGHVSLFWYQQALGQGPEFLTYFQNEAQLDKSGLPSDRFFAERPEGSVSTLKIQRTQQEDSAVYLCASSRRDGGGLLDDNEQFFGPGTRLTVL.

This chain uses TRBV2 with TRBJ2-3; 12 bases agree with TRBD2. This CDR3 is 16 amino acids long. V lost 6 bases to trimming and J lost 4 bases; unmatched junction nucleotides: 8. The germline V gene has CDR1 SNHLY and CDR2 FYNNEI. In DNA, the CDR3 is TGTGCCAGCAGCCTTACTAGCGGGAGGTCCGCAGATACGCAGTATTTT. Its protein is CASSLTSGRSADTQYF.

CDR3 bases: TGTGCCAGCAGCTTGGAAGAAGGGGACATTGCCTACGAGCAGTACTTC. It is translated as CASSLEEGDIAYEQYF. The chain links TRBV5-6 to TRBJ2-7, with a weak D call TRBD1 (6 bases). Germline V gives CDR1 SGHDT, CDR2 YYEEEE. The V end lost 0 bases, the J end lost 2 bases, and 15 bases lay between the germline ends. The CDR3 has 16 amino acids.

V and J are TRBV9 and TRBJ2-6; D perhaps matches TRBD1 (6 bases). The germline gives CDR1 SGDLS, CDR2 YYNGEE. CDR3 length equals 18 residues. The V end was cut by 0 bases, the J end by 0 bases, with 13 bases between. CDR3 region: CASSVGRGAISGANVLTF. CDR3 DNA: TGTGCCAGCAGCGTAGGCAGGGGTGCCATCTCTGGGGCCAACGTCCTGACTTTC.

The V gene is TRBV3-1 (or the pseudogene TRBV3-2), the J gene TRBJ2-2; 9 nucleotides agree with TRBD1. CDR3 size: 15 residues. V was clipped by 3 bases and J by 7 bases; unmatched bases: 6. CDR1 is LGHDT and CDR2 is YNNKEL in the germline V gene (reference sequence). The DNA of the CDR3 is TGTGCCAGCAGCCATTGGGACAGGGCGAACGGGGAGCTGTTTTTT. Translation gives CASSHWDRANGELFF.

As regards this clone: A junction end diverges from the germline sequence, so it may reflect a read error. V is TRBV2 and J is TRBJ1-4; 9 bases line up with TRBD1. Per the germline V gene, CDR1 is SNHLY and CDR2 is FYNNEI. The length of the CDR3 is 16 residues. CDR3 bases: TGTGCCAGCAGGGAAGGACAGGGGAAGTGGGATGAAAAACTGTTTTTT. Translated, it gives CASREGQGKWDEKLFF.

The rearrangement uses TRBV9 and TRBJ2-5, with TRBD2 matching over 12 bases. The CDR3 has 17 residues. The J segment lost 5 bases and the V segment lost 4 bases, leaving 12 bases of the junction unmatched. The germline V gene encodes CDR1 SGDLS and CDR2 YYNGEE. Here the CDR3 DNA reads TGTGCCAGCAGCACAGGACTAGCGGGGCTGCGAGGGGAGACCCAGTACTTC. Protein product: CASSTGLAGLRGETQYF.

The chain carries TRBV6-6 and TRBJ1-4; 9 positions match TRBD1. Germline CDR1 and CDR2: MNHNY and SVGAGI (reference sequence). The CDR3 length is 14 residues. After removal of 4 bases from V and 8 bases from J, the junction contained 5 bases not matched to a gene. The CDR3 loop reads CASSSLTGGEKLFF. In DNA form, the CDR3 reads TGTGCCAGCAGTTCGTTGACAGGGGGGGAAAAACTGTTTTTT.

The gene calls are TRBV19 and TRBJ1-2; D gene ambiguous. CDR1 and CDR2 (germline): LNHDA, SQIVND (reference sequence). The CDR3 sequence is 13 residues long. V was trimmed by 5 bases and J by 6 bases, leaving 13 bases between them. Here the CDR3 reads CASSPGSGDGYTF. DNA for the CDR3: TGTGCCAGTAGTCCCGGGTCCGGAGATGGCTACACCTTC. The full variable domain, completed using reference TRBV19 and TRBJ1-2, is DGGITQSPKYLFRKEGQNVTLSCEQNLNHDAMYWYRQDPGQGLRLIYYSQIVNDFQKGDIAEGYSVSREKKESFPLTVTSAQKNPTAFYLCASSPGSGDGYTFGSGTRLTVV.

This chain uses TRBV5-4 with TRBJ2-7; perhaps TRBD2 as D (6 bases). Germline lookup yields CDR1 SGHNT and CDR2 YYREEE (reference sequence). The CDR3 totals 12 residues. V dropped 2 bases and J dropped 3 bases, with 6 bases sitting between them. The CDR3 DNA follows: TGTGCCAGCAGCTTCGGGGGCTACGAGCAGTACTTC. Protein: CASSFGGYEQYF.

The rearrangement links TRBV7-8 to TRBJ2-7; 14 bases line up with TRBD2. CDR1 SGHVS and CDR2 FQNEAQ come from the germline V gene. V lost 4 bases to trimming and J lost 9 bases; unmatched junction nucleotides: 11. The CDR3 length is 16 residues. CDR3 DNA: TGTGCCAGCAGCTCCGGACTAGCGGGAGGTAACTTCGGGCAGTACTTC. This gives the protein CASSSGLAGGNFGQYF.

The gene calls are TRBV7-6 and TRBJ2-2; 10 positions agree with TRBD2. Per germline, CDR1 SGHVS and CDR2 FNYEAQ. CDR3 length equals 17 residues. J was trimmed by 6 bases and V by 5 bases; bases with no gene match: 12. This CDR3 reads CASSQTFPGLASGELFF. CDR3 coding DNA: TGTGCCAGCAGCCAAACTTTCCCGGGACTAGCGTCCGGGGAGCTGTTTTTT.

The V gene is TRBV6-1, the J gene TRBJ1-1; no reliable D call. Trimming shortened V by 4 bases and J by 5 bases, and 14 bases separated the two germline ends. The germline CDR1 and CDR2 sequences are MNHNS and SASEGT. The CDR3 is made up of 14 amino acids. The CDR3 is CASSVAGRYTEAFF. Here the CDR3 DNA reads TGTGCCAGCAGTGTAGCGGGGAGGTATACTGAAGCTTTCTTT.

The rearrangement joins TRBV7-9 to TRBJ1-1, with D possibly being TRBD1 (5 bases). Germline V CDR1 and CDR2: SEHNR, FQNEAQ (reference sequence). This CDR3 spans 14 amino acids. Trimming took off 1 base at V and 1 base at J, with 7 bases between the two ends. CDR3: CASSLGGANTEAFF. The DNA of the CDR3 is TGTGCCAGCAGCTTAGGTGGGGCGAACACTGAAGCTTTCTTT.

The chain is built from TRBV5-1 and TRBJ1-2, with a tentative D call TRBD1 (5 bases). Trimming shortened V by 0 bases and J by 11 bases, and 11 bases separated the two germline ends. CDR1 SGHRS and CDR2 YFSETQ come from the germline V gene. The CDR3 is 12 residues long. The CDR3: CASSLEPGRYTF. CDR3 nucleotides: TGCGCCAGCAGCTTGGAGCCAGGGCGGTACACCTTC. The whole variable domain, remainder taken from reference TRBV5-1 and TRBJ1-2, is KAGVTQTPRYLIKTRGQQVTLSCSPISGHRSVSWYQQTPGQGLQFLFEYFSETQRNKGNFPGRFSGRQFSNSRSEMNVSTLELGDSALYLCASSLEPGRYTFGSGTRLTVV.

Written as DNA, the CDR3 is TGTGCCAGCAGTTCTCGGGAAAACTATGGCTACACCTTC. Translation gives CASSSRENYGYTF. J is TRBJ1-2 and V is TRBV27; D gene unclear. CDR1 is MNHEY and CDR2 is SMNVEV in the germline V gene (reference sequence). The CDR3 has 13 residues. Trimming stripped 4 bases from V and 2 bases from J, with 8 bases between.

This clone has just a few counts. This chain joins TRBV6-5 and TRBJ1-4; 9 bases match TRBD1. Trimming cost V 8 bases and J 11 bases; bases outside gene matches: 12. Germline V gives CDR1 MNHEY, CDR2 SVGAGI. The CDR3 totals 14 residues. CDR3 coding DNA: TGTGCCAGCGATGTAGGGACAGGGCTTGACAAACTGTTTTTT. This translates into CASDVGTGLDKLFF.

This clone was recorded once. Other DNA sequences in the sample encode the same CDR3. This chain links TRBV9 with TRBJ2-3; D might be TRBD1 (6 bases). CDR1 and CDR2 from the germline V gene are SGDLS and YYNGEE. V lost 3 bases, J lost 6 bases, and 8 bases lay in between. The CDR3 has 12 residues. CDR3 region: CASSARGDTQYF. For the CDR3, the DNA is TGTGCCAGCAGCGCCAGGGGCGATACGCAGTATTTT.

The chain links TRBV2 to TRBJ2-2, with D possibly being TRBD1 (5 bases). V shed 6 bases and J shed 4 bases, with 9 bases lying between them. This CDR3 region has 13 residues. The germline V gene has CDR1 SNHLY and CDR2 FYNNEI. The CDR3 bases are TGTGCCAGCAGAGGGGATTCCACCGGGGAGCTGTTTTTT. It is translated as CASRGDSTGELFF.

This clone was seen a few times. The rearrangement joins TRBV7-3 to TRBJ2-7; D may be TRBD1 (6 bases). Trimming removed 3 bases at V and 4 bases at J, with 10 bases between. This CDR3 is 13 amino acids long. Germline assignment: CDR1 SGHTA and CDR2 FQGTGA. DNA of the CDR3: TGTGCCAGCAGCTTGTCGGACAGATACGAGCAGTACTTC. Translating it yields CASSLSDRYEQYF.